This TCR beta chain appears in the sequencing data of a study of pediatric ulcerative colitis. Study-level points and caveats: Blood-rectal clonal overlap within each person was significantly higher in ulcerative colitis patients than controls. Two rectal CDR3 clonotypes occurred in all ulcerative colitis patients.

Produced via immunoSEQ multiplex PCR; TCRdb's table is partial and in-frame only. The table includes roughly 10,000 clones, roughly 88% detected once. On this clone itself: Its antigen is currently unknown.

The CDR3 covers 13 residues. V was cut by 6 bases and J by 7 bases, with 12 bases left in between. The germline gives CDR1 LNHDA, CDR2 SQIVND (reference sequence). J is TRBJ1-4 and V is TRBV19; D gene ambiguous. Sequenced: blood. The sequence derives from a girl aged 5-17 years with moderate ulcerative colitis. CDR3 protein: CASSSEEIEKLFF. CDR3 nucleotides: TGTGCCAGTAGCTCGGAAGAGATTGAAAAACTGTTTTTT.